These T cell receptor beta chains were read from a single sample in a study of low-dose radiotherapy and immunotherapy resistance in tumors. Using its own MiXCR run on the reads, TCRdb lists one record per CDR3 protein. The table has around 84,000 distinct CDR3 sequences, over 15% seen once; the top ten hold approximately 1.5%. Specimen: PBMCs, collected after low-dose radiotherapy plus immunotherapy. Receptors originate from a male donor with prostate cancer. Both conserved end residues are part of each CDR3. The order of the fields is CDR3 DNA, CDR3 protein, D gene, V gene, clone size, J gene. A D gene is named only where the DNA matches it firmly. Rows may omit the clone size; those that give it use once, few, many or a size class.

DNA: TGTGCCAGCAGCTTGGGTGCTAGCGGGAGGTCCGGGGAGCTGTTTTTT
CDR3: CASSLGASGRSGELFF
D: TRBD2
V: TRBV6-2/TRBV6-3
size: many
J: TRBJ2-2

DNA: TGTGCCAGCAGCTCAGATACAGGGGGGGGCTCCTACAATGAGCAGTTCTTC
CDR3: CASSSDTGGGSYNEQFF
D: -
V: TRBV7-2
size: many
J: TRBJ2-1

DNA: TGTGCCAGCAGTTTACCGGAAATCACCGGGGAGCTGTTTTTT
CDR3: CASSLPEITGELFF
D: -
V: TRBV28
size: many
J: TRBJ2-2

DNA: TGTGCCAGCAGCTTAGGGGGAGGGCACACCGGGGAGCTGTTTTTT
CDR3: CASSLGGGHTGELFF
D: TRBD2
V: TRBV7-2
size: many
J: TRBJ2-2

DNA: TGTGCCAGCTCACACCTCCCGACTGCGGACTCTGGAAACACCATATATTTT
CDR3: CASSHLPTADSGNTIYF
D: -
V: TRBV18
size: many
J: TRBJ1-3

DNA: TGTGCCAGCAGTTTACCGACAGGGGGCGTCTTAGAGACCCAGTACTTC
CDR3: CASSLPTGGVLETQYF
D: TRBD1
V: TRBV28
size: many
J: TRBJ2-5

DNA: -
CDR3: CASSKLGGRGDTGELFFF
D: -
V: TRBV21-1
size: -
J: TRBJ2-2

DNA: TGTGCCAGCAGAACCCCAGGGGGCGGAGAGACCCAGTACTTC
CDR3: CASRTPGGGETQYF
D: TRBD1
V: TRBV6-5
size: many
J: TRBJ2-5

DNA: TGTGCCAGCAGCCAAGATCCAGGAGTGTGGGACAGGTTATACCAAGAGACCCAGTACTTC
CDR3: CASSQDPGVWDRLYQETQYF
D: TRBD1
V: TRBV3-1
size: many
J: TRBJ2-5

DNA: TGTGCCAGTCAGGGTGTTTATGGCTACACCTTC
CDR3: CASQGVYGYTF
D: -
V: TRBV28
size: many
J: TRBJ1-2

DNA: TGTGCCATCAGCGGCGCGGGTGTCTCTGGAAACACCATATATTTT
CDR3: CAISGAGVSGNTIYF
D: -
V: TRBV10-3
size: many
J: TRBJ1-3

DNA: TGTGCCAGCAGTTACTCGATATCACAGGGACCCTTGTCCTACGAGCAGTACTTC
CDR3: CASSYSISQGPLSYEQYF
D: -
V: TRBV6-2/TRBV6-3
size: many
J: TRBJ2-7

DNA: TGCGCCAGCAGCTTGGGCGGGAGCCCTTCCTACAATGAGCAGTTCTTC
CDR3: CASSLGGSPSYNEQFF
D: TRBD2
V: TRBV5-1
size: few
J: TRBJ2-1

DNA: TGCAGTGCTAGCTCCAGGTCTCAAGAGACCCAGTACTTC
CDR3: CSASSRSQETQYF
D: -
V: TRBV20-1
size: many
J: TRBJ2-5

DNA: TGTGCCAGCAGCCAAGGGGGGTGGGCCACTGAAGCTTTCTTT
CDR3: CASSQGGWATEAFF
D: -
V: TRBV6-5
size: many
J: TRBJ1-1

DNA: TGTGCCAGCAGTTTCGGACCCACCGGGGAGCTGTTTTTT
CDR3: CASSFGPTGELFF
D: -
V: TRBV12-3/TRBV12-4
size: many
J: TRBJ2-2

DNA: TGTGCCAGCAGTTTAAACCACCAAGAGACCCAGTACTTC
CDR3: CASSLNHQETQYF
D: -
V: TRBV12-3/TRBV12-4
size: many
J: TRBJ2-5

DNA: TGCAGCGTTGAAGGGTACAGGAACTATGGCTACACCTTC
CDR3: CSVEGYRNYGYTF
D: -
V: TRBV29-1
size: many
J: TRBJ1-2

DNA: TGTGCCAGCAGCCTAGGGGAGTCGCAGTACTTC
CDR3: CASSLGESQYF
D: -
V: TRBV12-3/TRBV12-4
size: few
J: TRBJ2-7

DNA: TGCAGTGCTAGAGATTTGCTAGCGGGTAGCACAGATACGCAGTATTTT
CDR3: CSARDLLAGSTDTQYF
D: TRBD2
V: TRBV20-1
size: many
J: TRBJ2-3

DNA: TGTGCCAGCAGTCCCTTCGGGCGGGAGGGTTCCTACGAGCAGTACTTC
CDR3: CASSPFGREGSYEQYF
D: TRBD2
V: TRBV13
size: many
J: TRBJ2-7

DNA: TGCGCCAGCAGCTCGGGGGCCAGGGGCAGATTTGAGACCCAGTACTTC
CDR3: CASSSGARGRFETQYF
D: -
V: TRBV5-1
size: many
J: TRBJ2-5

DNA: TGTGCCAGCAGTTACGGACAAGGGGGGTACAATGAGCAGTTCTTC
CDR3: CASSYGQGGYNEQFF
D: -
V: TRBV28
size: many
J: TRBJ2-1

DNA: TGTGCCTCAATTCCTCAGGGACTGAACACTGAAGCTTTCTTT
CDR3: CASIPQGLNTEAFF
D: -
V: TRBV10-3
size: -
J: TRBJ1-1

DNA: TGTGCCACCAGTTTGGGGAGCTCCTACAATGAGCAGTTCTTC
CDR3: CATSLGSSYNEQFF
D: -
V: TRBV28
size: -
J: TRBJ2-1

DNA: TGCGCCAGCAGCCAAGAGTCGAGAGCCGGGGAGCTGTTTTTT
CDR3: CASSQESRAGELFF
D: -
V: TRBV4-3
size: many
J: TRBJ2-2

DNA: TGCAGTGCCCTGGGACAGGGGACTATTCTATACGAGCAGTACTTC
CDR3: CSALGQGTILYEQYF
D: TRBD1
V: TRBV20-1
size: -
J: TRBJ2-7

DNA: TGTGCCACCAGTGACCCTAGGACAGTCGAGAATGAGCAGTTCTTC
CDR3: CATSDPRTVENEQFF
D: -
V: TRBV24-1
size: many
J: TRBJ2-1

DNA: TGTGCCAGTAGCGCGTCAGGGATTGCTGGGGCCAACGTCCTGACTTTC
CDR3: CASSASGIAGANVLTF
D: -
V: TRBV19
size: few
J: TRBJ2-6

DNA: TGTGCCAGCAGCCCAAGGGGGGGACAGCCGAACACTGAAGCTTTCTTT
CDR3: CASSPRGGQPNTEAFF
D: TRBD1
V: TRBV7-8
size: many
J: TRBJ1-1

DNA: TGCGCCAGCAGCTTCGATTCGGGCGAAGAGACCCAGTACTTC
CDR3: CASSFDSGEETQYF
D: -
V: TRBV5-1
size: many
J: TRBJ2-5

DNA: TGCAGTGCTAGAGACGCGGGAATAGCGGGAGGCTTCACCGGGGAGCTGTTTTTT
CDR3: CSARDAGIAGGFTGELFF
D: TRBD2
V: TRBV20-1
size: many
J: TRBJ2-2

DNA: TGTGCCAGCAGCCGCTTAACTAGCGGGAGAATCTCCTACGAGCAGTACTTC
CDR3: CASSRLTSGRISYEQYF
D: TRBD2
V: TRBV7-2
size: many
J: TRBJ2-7

DNA: TGCGCCAGCAGCTTGGCCACGATCGTGGGCGGCACAGATACGCAGTATTTT
CDR3: CASSLATIVGGTDTQYF
D: -
V: TRBV5-1
size: many
J: TRBJ2-3

DNA: TGTGCTAGTGGTCCGGGACTAGCGGGTGCTAGCACAGATACGCAGTATTTT
CDR3: CASGPGLAGASTDTQYF
D: TRBD2
V: TRBV12-5
size: many
J: TRBJ2-3

DNA: TGTGCCAGCTCACCGATTTTGCTGGGGAGGATCTACTATGGCTACACCTTC
CDR3: CASSPILLGRIYYGYTF
D: -
V: TRBV18
size: many
J: TRBJ1-2

DNA: TGTGCCAGCAGTGGCAGTAACAACTATGGCTACACCTTC
CDR3: CASSGSNNYGYTF
D: -
V: TRBV6-2/TRBV6-3
size: many
J: TRBJ1-2

DNA: TGTGCCAGCAGTACTCGGGGGGTGACCCAGTACTTC
CDR3: CASSTRGVTQYF
D: TRBD2
V: TRBV6-2/TRBV6-3
size: -
J: TRBJ2-5

DNA: TGTGCCCGGGCCACCGAGCAGTACTTC
CDR3: CARATEQYF
D: -
V: TRBV9
size: many
J: TRBJ2-7

DNA: TGTGCCAGCAGGAGGGCTCGACCAGATTCACCCCTCCACTTT
CDR3: CASRRARPDSPLHF
D: -
V: TRBV6-5
size: many
J: TRBJ1-6

DNA: TGTGCCAGCAGTGCTAGGGGAAGCACAGATACGCAGTATTTT
CDR3: CASSARGSTDTQYF
D: -
V: TRBV6-2/TRBV6-3
size: -
J: TRBJ2-3

DNA: TGTGCCAGCAGCGTACAATTGGAGACCCAGTACTTC
CDR3: CASSVQLETQYF
D: -
V: TRBV7-2
size: many
J: TRBJ2-5

DNA: TGTGCCAGCAGCTTAGACACAGATACGCAGTATTTT
CDR3: CASSLDTDTQYF
D: -
V: TRBV7-2
size: many
J: TRBJ2-3

DNA: TGCGCCAGCAGCCCTACAGTTACGAACACCGGGGAGCTGTTTTTT
CDR3: CASSPTVTNTGELFF
D: -
V: TRBV5-1
size: many
J: TRBJ2-2

DNA: TGTGCCAGCAGTATGGACAGGGGGCTGGGCGAGCAGTACTTC
CDR3: CASSMDRGLGEQYF
D: TRBD1
V: TRBV27
size: -
J: TRBJ2-7

DNA: -
CDR3: CASSPSLALNTGELFFF
D: -
V: TRBV11-2
size: -
J: TRBJ2-2

DNA: TGTGCCAGCAGTGAACGAAGACAGGGCTATGGCTACACCTTC
CDR3: CASSERRQGYGYTF
D: TRBD1
V: TRBV2
size: many
J: TRBJ1-2

DNA: TGCAGTGCTAAAGGGACAGGGAAGTGGGAGACCCAGTACTTC
CDR3: CSAKGTGKWETQYF
D: TRBD1
V: TRBV20-1
size: many
J: TRBJ2-5

DNA: TGTGCCAGCAGTTCACTACAGGGACGAACAGATACGCAGTATTTT
CDR3: CASSSLQGRTDTQYF
D: -
V: TRBV28
size: few
J: TRBJ2-3

DNA: TGTGCCAGCAGTTACTCGGACAGGGGCGGCTACACCTTC
CDR3: CASSYSDRGGYTF
D: TRBD1
V: TRBV6-2/TRBV6-3
size: many
J: TRBJ1-2

DNA: TGCAGTGCTAGCCCCGGAGGTACTGAGCAGTTCTTC
CDR3: CSASPGGTEQFF
D: -
V: TRBV20-1
size: -
J: TRBJ2-1

DNA: TGTGCCAGCAGTGCAAGGGACAGCTCCTACAATGAGCAGTTCTTC
CDR3: CASSARDSSYNEQFF
D: TRBD1
V: TRBV25-1
size: many
J: TRBJ2-1

DNA: TGTGCCAGCAGCTTCGACACCTTCTCTGGAAACACCATATATTTT
CDR3: CASSFDTFSGNTIYF
D: -
V: TRBV7-2
size: many
J: TRBJ1-3

DNA: TGTGCCAGCAGCCAATCATGGGGGGAGGCCTACAATGAGCAGTTCTTC
CDR3: CASSQSWGEAYNEQFF
D: -
V: TRBV3-1
size: -
J: TRBJ2-1

DNA: TGTGCCAGCAGTACGCCCAACCCAACCCTAACAGATACGCAGTATTTT
CDR3: CASSTPNPTLTDTQYF
D: -
V: TRBV28
size: many
J: TRBJ2-3

DNA: TGTGCCAGCAGCTCACTAGCGGTTGAGCAGTTCTTC
CDR3: CASSSLAVEQFF
D: TRBD2
V: TRBV13
size: many
J: TRBJ2-1

DNA: TGTGCCAGCAAAGATACAGGGGGCGAAGATACGCAGTATTTT
CDR3: CASKDTGGEDTQYF
D: TRBD1
V: TRBV19
size: many
J: TRBJ2-3

DNA: TGTGCCAGCAGCCGTATAGCGGGCTCTGAGCAGTTCTTC
CDR3: CASSRIAGSEQFF
D: TRBD2
V: TRBV5-4
size: many
J: TRBJ2-1